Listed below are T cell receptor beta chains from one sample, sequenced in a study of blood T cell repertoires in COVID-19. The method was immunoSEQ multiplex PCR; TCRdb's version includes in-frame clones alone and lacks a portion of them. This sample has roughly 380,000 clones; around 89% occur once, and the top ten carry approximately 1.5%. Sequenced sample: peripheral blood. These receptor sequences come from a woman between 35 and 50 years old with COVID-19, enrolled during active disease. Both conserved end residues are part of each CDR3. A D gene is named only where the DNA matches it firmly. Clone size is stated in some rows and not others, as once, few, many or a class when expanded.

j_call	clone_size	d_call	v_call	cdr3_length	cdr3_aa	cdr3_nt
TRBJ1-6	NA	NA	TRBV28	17	CASSLGRRSSYNSPLHF	TGTGCCAGCAGTTTAGGACGGAGGAGCTCCTATAATTCACCCCTCCACTTT
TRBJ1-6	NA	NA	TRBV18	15	CASSPQREGNSPLHF	TGTGCCAGCTCACCACAACGTGAGGGTAATTCACCCCTCCACTTT
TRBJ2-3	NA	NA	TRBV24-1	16	CATSDFRTEGTDTQYF	TGTGCCACCAGTGATTTCCGGACGGAGGGGACAGATACGCAGTATTTT
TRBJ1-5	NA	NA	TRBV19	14	CASSQDSNNQPQHF	TGTGCCAGTAGTCAGGACAGTAACAATCAGCCCCAGCATTTT
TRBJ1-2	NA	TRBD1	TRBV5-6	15	CASSLAQQGASGYTF	TGTGCCAGCAGCTTGGCCCAGCAGGGGGCGTCTGGCTACACCTTC
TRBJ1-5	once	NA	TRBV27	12	CASSSGYQPQHF	TGTGCCAGCAGTTCAGGTTATCAGCCCCAGCATTTT
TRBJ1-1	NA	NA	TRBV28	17	CASSSPYVLSGNTEAFF	TGTGCCAGCAGTTCCCCTTACGTGCTGAGCGGGAACACTGAAGCTTTCTTT
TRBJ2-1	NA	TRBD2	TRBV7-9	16	CASSFGLAGGNDEQFF	TGTGCCAGCAGCTTTGGACTAGCGGGAGGGAACGATGAGCAGTTCTTC
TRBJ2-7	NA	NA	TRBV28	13	CATGGGIPYEQYF	TGTGCCACCGGTGGGGGGATTCCCTACGAGCAGTACTTC
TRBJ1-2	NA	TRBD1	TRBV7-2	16	CASSAINPGQGGGYTF	TGTGCCAGCAGCGCGATAAATCCCGGACAGGGCGGCGGCTACACCTTC
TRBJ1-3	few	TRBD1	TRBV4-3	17	CASSQGPGGHSGNTIYF	TGCGCCAGCAGCCAAGGCCCAGGGGGGCACTCTGGAAACACCATATATTTT
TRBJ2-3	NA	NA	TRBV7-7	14	CASSLNREGNTQYF	TGTGCTAGCAGCTTAAACAGGGAGGGAAATACGCAGTATTTT
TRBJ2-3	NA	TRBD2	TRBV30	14	CAWSRGGGPDTQYF	TGTGCCTGGAGTCGCGGGGGTGGCCCAGATACGCAGTATTTT
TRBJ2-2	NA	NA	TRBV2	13	CASQRRDTGELFF	TGTGCCAGTCAGCGTCGGGACACCGGGGAGCTGTTTTTT
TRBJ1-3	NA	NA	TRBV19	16	CASSRGGSSSGNTIYF	TGTGCCAGTAGCCGCGGCGGGTCCAGCTCTGGAAACACCATATATTTT
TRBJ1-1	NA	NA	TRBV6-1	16	CASSENWAEAGYEAFF	TGTGCCAGCAGTGAAAATTGGGCCGAGGCGGGGTATGAAGCTTTCTTT
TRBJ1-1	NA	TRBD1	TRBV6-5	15	CASRNWTGGETEAFF	TGTGCCAGCAGGAATTGGACAGGGGGCGAAACTGAAGCTTTCTTT
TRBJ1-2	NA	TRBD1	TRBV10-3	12	CAIRGTGSGYTF	TGTGCCATCAGGGGGACAGGCTCTGGCTACACCTTC
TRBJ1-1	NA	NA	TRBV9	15	CASSTSTVRNTEAFF	TGTGCCAGCAGCACCTCGACAGTGAGGAACACTGAAGCTTTCTTT
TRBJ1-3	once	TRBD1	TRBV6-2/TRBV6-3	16	CASSSRQGARGNTIYF	TGTGCCAGCAGTTCCAGACAGGGGGCTCGTGGAAACACCATATATTTT
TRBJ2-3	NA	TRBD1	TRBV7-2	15	CASSWRQGNTDTQYF	TGTGCCAGCAGCTGGCGACAGGGTAACACAGATACGCAGTATTTT
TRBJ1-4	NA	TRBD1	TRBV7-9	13	CASSLWTGEKLFF	TGTGCCAGCAGCTTATGGACAGGAGAAAAACTGTTTTTT
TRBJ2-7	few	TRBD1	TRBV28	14	CATVLRTGSYEQYF	TGTGCCACCGTACTCCGGACAGGGTCCTACGAGCAGTACTTC
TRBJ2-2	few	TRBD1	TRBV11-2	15	CASSLAGQGPGELFF	TGTGCCAGCAGCTTAGCGGGACAGGGCCCCGGGGAGCTGTTTTTT
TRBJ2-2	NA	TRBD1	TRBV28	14	CAIGTGFGTGELFF	TGTGCCATCGGGACAGGGTTTGGCACCGGGGAGCTGTTTTTT
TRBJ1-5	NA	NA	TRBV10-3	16	CAISESVQGRNQPQHF	TGTGCCATCAGTGAGTCGGTCCAGGGGCGGAATCAGCCCCAGCATTTT
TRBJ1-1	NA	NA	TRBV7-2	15	CASSSSTGLNTEAFF	TGTGCCAGCAGCTCCTCAACAGGGTTGAACACTGAAGCTTTCTTT
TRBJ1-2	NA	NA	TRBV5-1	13	CASSWTTGYGYTF	TGCGCCAGCAGCTGGACGACGGGATATGGCTACACCTTC
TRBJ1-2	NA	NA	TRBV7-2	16	CASSLAPAVGGYGYTF	TGTGCCAGCAGCTTAGCGCCCGCGGTCGGCGGCTATGGCTACACCTTC
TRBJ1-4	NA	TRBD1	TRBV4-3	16	CASSPSGQGQNEKLFF	TGCGCCAGCAGCCCTTCCGGACAGGGACAAAATGAAAAACTGTTTTTT
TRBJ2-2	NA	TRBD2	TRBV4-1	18	CASSQIVAGSGNTGELFF	TGCGCCAGCAGCCAAATTGTAGCGGGGTCGGGAAACACCGGGGAGCTGTTTTTT
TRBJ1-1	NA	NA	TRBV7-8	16	CASSFRRLGRGTEAFF	TGTGCCAGCAGCTTTCGCCGACTCGGGAGAGGTACTGAAGCTTTCTTT
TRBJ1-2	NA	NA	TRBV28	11	CASSQAYGYTF	TGTGCCAGCAGTCAGGCCTATGGCTACACCTTC
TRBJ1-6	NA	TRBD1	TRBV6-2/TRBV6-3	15	CASSRGTAIDSPLHF	TGTGCCAGCAGTCGGGGGACAGCTATTGATTCACCCCTCCACTTT
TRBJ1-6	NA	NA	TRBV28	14	CASSSSSYNSPLHF	TGTGCCAGCAGTTCTAGCTCCTATAATTCACCCCTCCACTTT
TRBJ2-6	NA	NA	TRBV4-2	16	CASSQDGSSGANVLTF	TGTGCCAGCAGCCAAGACGGGTCCTCTGGGGCCAACGTCCTGACTTTC
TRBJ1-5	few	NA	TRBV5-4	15	CASSEGGFGNQPQHF	TGTGCCAGCAGCGAGGGAGGCTTCGGCAATCAGCCCCAGCATTTT
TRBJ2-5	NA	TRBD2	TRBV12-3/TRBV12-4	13	CASSQTSRETQYF	TGTGCCAGCAGTCAGACTAGCAGGGAGACCCAGTACTTC
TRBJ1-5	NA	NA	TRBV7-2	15	CASSLNSFWNQPQHF	TGTGCCAGCAGCCTAAACAGTTTCTGGAATCAGCCCCAGCATTTT
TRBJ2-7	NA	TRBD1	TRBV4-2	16	CASSRTGTVGSYEQYF	TGTGCCAGCAGCCGCACCGGGACAGTGGGCTCCTACGAGCAGTACTTC
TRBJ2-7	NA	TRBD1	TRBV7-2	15	CASSFDRGPSYEQYF	TGTGCCAGCAGCTTCGACAGGGGGCCCTCCTACGAGCAGTACTTC
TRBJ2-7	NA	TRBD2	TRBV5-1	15	CASSLESGGPYEQYF	TGCGCCAGCAGCTTGGAAAGCGGGGGCCCCTACGAGCAGTACTTC
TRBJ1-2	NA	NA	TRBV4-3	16	CASSQDMGREGYGYTF	TGCGCCAGCAGCCAAGATATGGGCAGGGAAGGTTATGGCTACACCTTC
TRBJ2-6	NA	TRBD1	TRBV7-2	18	CASSSAGTVISGANVLTF	TGTGCCAGCAGCTCGGCCGGGACAGTGATCTCTGGGGCCAACGTCCTGACTTTC
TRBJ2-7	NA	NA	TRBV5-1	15	CASSRLGTSTYEQYF	TGCGCCAGCAGCCGGCTCGGGACATCTACCTACGAGCAGTACTTC
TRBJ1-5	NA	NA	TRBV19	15	CASSVRGYRNQPQHF	TGTGCCAGTAGCGTGAGGGGGTATCGGAATCAGCCCCAGCATTTT
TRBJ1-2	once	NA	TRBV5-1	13	CASSLREDYGYTF	TGCGCCAGCAGCTTACGGGAGGACTATGGCTACACCTTC
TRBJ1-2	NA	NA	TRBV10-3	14	CATKSHRGSYGYTF	TGTGCCACCAAGTCCCATCGGGGTAGCTATGGCTACACCTTC
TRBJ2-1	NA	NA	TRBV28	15	CASSKLGAPYNEQFF	TGTGCCAGCAGTAAATTGGGAGCGCCCTACAATGAGCAGTTCTTC
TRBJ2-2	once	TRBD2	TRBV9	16	CASSVVAGGLTGELFF	TGTGCCAGCAGCGTAGTAGCGGGAGGGCTTACCGGGGAGCTGTTTTTT
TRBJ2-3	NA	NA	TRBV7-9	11	CAIPAGRSTYF	TGTGCCATCCCGGCGGGGCGGTCGACATATTTT
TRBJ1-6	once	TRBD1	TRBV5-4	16	CASTSTNRDSRSPLHF	TGTGCCAGCACCTCTACCAACCGGGACAGTCGGTCACCCCTCCACTTT
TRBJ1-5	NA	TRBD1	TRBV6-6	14	CASSSGQGNQPQHF	TGTGCCAGCAGTTCGGGACAGGGCAATCAGCCCCAGCATTTT
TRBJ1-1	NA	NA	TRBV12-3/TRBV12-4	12	CASRDMGTEAFF	TGTGCCAGCAGGGACATGGGCACTGAAGCTTTCTTT
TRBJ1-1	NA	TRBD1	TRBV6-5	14	CASTLDRVRSEAFF	TGTGCCAGCACCCTGGACAGGGTGAGGTCTGAAGCTTTCTTT
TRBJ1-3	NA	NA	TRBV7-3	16	CASSPRTVGWKSTIYF	TGTGCCAGCAGCCCGCGGACAGTAGGTTGGAAGAGCACCATATATTTT
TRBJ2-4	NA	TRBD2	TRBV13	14	CASSTGGTKNIQYF	TGTGCCAGCAGCACGGGAGGGACCAAAAACATTCAGTACTTC
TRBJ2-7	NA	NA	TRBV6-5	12	CASSSTDYEQYF	TGTGCCAGCAGTTCGACAGACTACGAGCAGTACTTC
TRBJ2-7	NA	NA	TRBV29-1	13	CSVSPFATYEQYF	TGCAGCGTTTCCCCTTTCGCCACTTACGAGCAGTACTTC
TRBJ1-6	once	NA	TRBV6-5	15	CASLPKSSYNSPLHF	TGTGCCAGCCTACCGAAGAGCTCCTATAATTCACCCCTCCACTTT